The entry that follows covers one TCR beta chain sequence. The data were produced by immunoSEQ multiplex PCR, yet TCRdb's version contains in-frame clones alone and is incomplete. The sample lists 150,000 to 200,000 clones, approximately 95% occurring once. This entry is derived from a study of T cell responses to AZD1222 COVID-19 vaccine. Material: peripheral blood, obtained 28 days after the second AZD1222 dose. This TCR came from an adult who received the AZD1222 COVID-19 vaccine.

CDR3 in DNA: TGTGCTAGTGGACCACAGGGGCTCACCGGGGAGCTGTTTTTT. Amino acid sequence: CASGPQGLTGELFF. The chain recombines TRBV12-5 with TRBJ2-2, with 7 bases fitting TRBD1. This CDR3 is built from 14 residues. J gave up 4 bases and V 6 bases, and 5 bases lay outside the gene matches. Germline CDR1 reads LGHNT; CDR2 reads FRNRAP. The full variable domain, its missing parts supplied by reference TRBV12-5 and TRBJ2-2, is DARVTQTPRHKVTEMGQEVTMRCQPILGHNTVFWYRQTMMQGLELLAYFRNRAPLDDSGMPKDRFSAEMPDATLATLKIQPSEPRDSAVYFCASGPQGLTGELFFGEGSRLTVL.